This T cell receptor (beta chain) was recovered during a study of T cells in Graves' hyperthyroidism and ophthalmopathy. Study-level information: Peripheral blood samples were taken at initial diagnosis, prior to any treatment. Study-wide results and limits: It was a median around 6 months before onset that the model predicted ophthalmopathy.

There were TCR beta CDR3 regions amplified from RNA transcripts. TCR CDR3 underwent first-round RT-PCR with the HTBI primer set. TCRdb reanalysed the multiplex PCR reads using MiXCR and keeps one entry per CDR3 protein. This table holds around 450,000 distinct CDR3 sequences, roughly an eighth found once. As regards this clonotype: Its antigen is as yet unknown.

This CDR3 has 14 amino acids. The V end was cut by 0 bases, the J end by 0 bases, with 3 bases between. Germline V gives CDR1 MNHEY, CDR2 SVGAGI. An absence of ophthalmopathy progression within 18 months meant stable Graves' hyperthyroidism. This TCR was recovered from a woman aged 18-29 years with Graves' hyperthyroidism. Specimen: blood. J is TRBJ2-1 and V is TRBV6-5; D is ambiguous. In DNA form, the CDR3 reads TGTGCCAGCAGTTACTCGAGCTCCTACAATGAGCAGTTCTTC. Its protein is CASSYSSSYNEQFF.